Included here is one T cell receptor (beta chain) sequence, with context. The CDR3 covers 15 residues. Germline V CDR1 and CDR2: MDHEN, SYDVKM. Trimming left V 5 bases short and J 2 bases short, with 15 bases between. The assay was immunoSEQ multiplex PCR, and TCRdb's table has in-frame clones only and misses some. The top ten hold approximately 0.36% of the sample, which has 2 million to 3 million clones, approximately 94% seen once. This entry is derived from a study of shared clonotypes between healthy human individuals. Sequences were obtained from naive CD4+ T cells from PBMCs. The subset was: CD45RA+ positively selected. The gene calls are TRBV28 and TRBJ1-2, with D hard to call. This TCR was sampled from a man aged 18 to 29 in good health. Some clones in this sample may be carry-over from other donors' samples. The CDR3 bases are TGTGCCAGCAGTGCACAAGGGTCAATCAACTATGGCTACACCTTC. This translates into CASSAQGSINYGYTF.